One sample yielded the 2 T cell receptor beta chains listed below, sequenced in a study of T cell changes during pregnancy in multiple sclerosis. The data were produced by immunoSEQ multiplex PCR, yet TCRdb's version contains in-frame clones alone and is incomplete. The sample lists some 37,000 clones; roughly 93% were seen once. The source was CD4+ T cells from peripheral blood mononuclear cells, collected before pregnancy. These receptors all stem from a female donor with multiple sclerosis, enrolled in a pregnancy study.

The rearrangement links TRBV2 to TRBJ1-4; no clear D. The V and J ends lost 8 bases and 0 bases respectively, with 10 bases between them. Per the germline V gene, CDR1 is SNHLY and CDR2 is FYNNEI. The length of the CDR3 is 14 residues. The CDR3 DNA sequence: TGTGCCAGCGGTATCAGGTCAACTAATGAAAAACTGTTTTTT. Amino acids: CASGIRSTNEKLFF.

V gene TRBV30 combines with J gene TRBJ2-2; unclear D gene. CDR3 length equals 15 residues. V gave up 5 bases and J gave up 0 bases, with 13 bases separating them. The germline V gene has CDR1 GTSNPN and CDR2 SVGIG (reference sequence). The CDR3 coding sequence is TGTGCCTGGGGAGAGAGACTGACGAACACCGGGGAGCTGTTTTTT. This translates into CAWGERLTNTGELFF.